These 17 T cell receptor beta chains originate from one sample sequenced in a study of T cells in Graves' hyperthyroidism and ophthalmopathy. Regions amplified from RNA transcripts were the TCR beta CDR3 regions. HTBI primers were employed in a first-round RT-PCR of the TCR CDR3. TCRdb re-called the multiplex PCR reads through MiXCR, storing one row per CDR3 protein. The table includes about 640,000 distinct CDR3 sequences, around 20% detected once. Sample: blood. Receptors originate from a man aged 25-45 years with Graves' ophthalmopathy.

The chain recombines TRBV9 with TRBJ2-7, with no clear D. Trimming took off 0 bases at V and 2 bases at J, with 9 bases between the two ends. Looked up from germline, CDR1 is SGDLS and CDR2 is YYNGEE. The CDR3 runs 14 residues. CDR3 amino acids: CASSVGTAAYEQYF. The CDR3 DNA follows: TGTGCCAGCAGCGTAGGCACAGCCGCCTACGAGCAGTACTTC.

The J gene is TRBJ1-1, the V gene TRBV19, with unresolved D. V lost 7 bases and J lost 2, with 14 bases in between. The CDR3 is 14 residues long. Germline CDR1 reads LNHDA; CDR2 reads SQIVND (reference sequence). The CDR3 DNA is TGTGCCAGTACCCTGGACGCCAGCAACACTGAAGCTTTCTTT. It yields the protein CASTLDASNTEAFF. Filled out from reference TRBV19 and TRBJ1-1, the complete variable domain reads DGGITQSPKYLFRKEGQNVTLSCEQNLNHDAMYWYRQDPGQGLRLIYYSQIVNDFQKGDIAEGYSVSREKKESFPLTVTSAQKNPTAFYLCASTLDASNTEAFFGQGTRLTVV.

This clonotype was recorded many times. This chain connects TRBV28 to TRBJ1-5; 9 bases agree with TRBD1. The CDR3 runs 14 residues. Germline loops: CDR1 MDHEN, CDR2 SYDVKM. The V segment lost 5 bases and the J segment 11 bases; nucleotides outside the gene matches: 10. The CDR3: CASSTGTGTLAQHF. Here the CDR3 DNA reads TGTGCCAGCAGTACCGGGACAGGGACCCTAGCCCAGCATTTT.

The rearrangement joins TRBV20-1 to TRBJ2-3; 11 bases agree with TRBD1. This CDR3 spans 16 amino acids. V shed 1 base, J shed 2 bases, and the junction held 5 bases outside the gene matches. Per the germline V gene, CDR1 is DFQATT and CDR2 is SNEGSKA (reference sequence). The chain's CDR3 is CSARARTGGLTDTQYF. The CDR3 DNA follows: TGCAGTGCTAGAGCTCGGACAGGGGGCCTCACAGATACGCAGTATTTT.

This clonotype was seen many times. This rearrangement joins TRBV3-1 to TRBJ2-4, with 8 positions matching TRBD1. Trimming removed 4 bases from V and 6 bases from J; junction bases left unmatched: 11. This CDR3 has 16 residues. Germline CDR1 is LGHDT and CDR2 is YNNKEL (reference sequence). Here the CDR3 DNA reads TGTGCCAGCAGCCTCAGGACAGGGTACAGTGGAAACATTCAGTACTTC. Translating it yields CASSLRTGYSGNIQYF. Complete variable domain (other parts from reference TRBV3-1 and TRBJ2-4): DTAVSQTPKYLVTQMGNDKSIKCEQNLGHDTMYWYKQDSKKFLKIMFSYNNKELIINETVPNRFSPKSPDKAHLNLHINSLELGDSAVYFCASSLRTGYSGNIQYFGAGTRLSVL.

V and J are TRBV28 and TRBJ2-3; 11 bases are a match to TRBD2. Germline lookup yields CDR1 MDHEN and CDR2 SYDVKM. This CDR3 has 18 residues. V trimming: 5 bases; J trimming: 4 bases; junction bases outside the gene matches: 14. The chain's CDR3 is CASSPGTSGYTNSDTQYF. The CDR3 bases are TGTGCCAGCAGTCCCGGGACTAGCGGATATACGAACTCAGATACGCAGTATTTT.

This clonotype was recorded at least ten times. The chain couples TRBV11-2 to TRBJ2-7; D not certain. The ends were cut back, 1 base at V and 5 bases at J, with 6 bases in the middle. CDR3 size: 12 residues. The germline CDR1 and CDR2 sequences are SGHAT and FQNNGV. The CDR3 protein is CASSLGPHEQYF. The CDR3, as DNA: TGTGCCAGCAGCTTAGGGCCCCACGAGCAGTACTTC.

This clonotype has more than one count but fewer than ten. The rearrangement joins TRBV6-2 or TRBV6-3 to TRBJ2-7; 12 positions match TRBD1. Germline CDR1 and CDR2: MNHEY and SVGEGT. V shed 0 bases and J 9 bases; nucleotides not matched to a gene: 9. The CDR3 runs 16 residues. The CDR3 bases are TGTGCCAGCAGTTACTCGGGACAGGGGGCTACATCTGGGCAGTACTTC. It is translated as CASSYSGQGATSGQYF.

Concerning this clonotype: One base away lies a much larger clone, so this may be a sequencing read error. This rearrangement joins TRBV2 to TRBJ2-7, with 8 bases fitting TRBD2. With 4 bases clipped from V and 2 bases from J, the junction kept 10 bases outside the gene matches. CDR3 length: 16 residues. Germline V gives CDR1 SNHLY, CDR2 FYNNEI. The CDR3 is CASSGKLAVPPYEQYF. The CDR3 DNA sequence: TGTGCCAGCAGTGGGAAACTAGCGGTCCCCCCCTACGAGCAGTACTTC.

This clonotype came up a few times. The conserved closing phenylalanine or tryptophan is absent in this CDR3, likely reflecting a read error. The V call is TRBV20-1, the J call TRBJ2-1; 7 bases are shared with TRBD1. Germline assignment: CDR1 DFQATT and CDR2 SNEGSKA (reference sequence). J gave up 0 bases and V 3 bases, and 17 bases lay outside the gene matches. The CDR3 extends over 19 amino acids. CDR3 protein: CSASKIKQGLMSSYNEQFV. For the CDR3, the DNA is TGCAGTGCTAGCAAGATAAAACAGGGGCTAATGAGCTCCTACAATGAGCAGTTCGTC.

This chain uses TRBV20-1 with TRBJ2-5; 10 bases line up with TRBD1. V shed 1 base and J 9 bases; nucleotides not matched to a gene: 11. The CDR3 length is 15 residues. Per germline, CDR1 DFQATT and CDR2 SNEGSKA (reference sequence). The CDR3 nucleotides are TGCAGTGCTAGAGCCCGGGACAGGGGATCGGGGGCCCAGTACTTC. It yields the protein CSARARDRGSGAQYF.

This clonotype appeared many times. This chain links TRBV30 with TRBJ1-3, with D possibly being TRBD1 (6 bases). In germline, CDR1 is GTSNPN, CDR2 SVGIG (reference sequence). Trimming cost V 3 bases and J 1 base, with 10 bases left between them. This CDR3 spans 14 amino acids. The CDR3 loop is CAWSRGTSGNTIYF. In DNA, the CDR3 is TGTGCCTGGAGCAGGGGCACTTCTGGAAACACCATATATTTT.

Worth noting for this clonotype: Here the CDR3 omits its conserved ending phenylalanine or tryptophan, so a read error is the likely source. The CDR3 DNA sequence: TGTGCCAGCAGTTACTCAAGACTAGCGGGCACCGGGGAGCTGTTTCTT. Its translation is CASSYSRLAGTGELFL. The chain employs TRBV6-5 and TRBJ2-2, with TRBD2 matching 10 bases. V shed 0 bases, J shed 4 bases, and the junction held 2 bases outside the gene matches. The CDR3 consists of 16 residues. The germline V gene has CDR1 MNHEY and CDR2 SVGAGI.

This clonotype was observed a few times. The chain joins TRBV29-1 to TRBJ2-2; D not resolved. This CDR3 has 11 amino acids. The V end lost 4 bases, the J end lost 7 bases, and 7 bases lay between the germline ends. CDR1 is SQVTM and CDR2 is ANQGSEA in the germline V gene. Here the CDR3 DNA reads TGCAGCGTTGGTTTCAACGGGGAGCTGTTTTTT. It yields the protein CSVGFNGELFF.

This chain links TRBV7-9 with TRBJ2-2; D may match TRBD1 or TRBD2 (5 bases each). Between the trimmed V and J ends, which lost 5 bases and 3 bases, there was a span of 19 bases. There are 17 residues in the CDR3. Germline V CDR1 and CDR2: SEHNR, FQNEAQ (reference sequence). CDR3 in amino acids: CASSPSSWGPDTGELFF. The CDR3 DNA is TGTGCCAGCAGCCCGAGTAGTTGGGGACCGGACACCGGGGAGCTGTTTTTT. Full variable domain (rest looked up from reference TRBV7-9 and TRBJ2-2): DTGVSQNPRHKITKRGQNVTFRCDPISEHNRLYWYRQTLGQGPEFLTYFQNEAQLEKSRLLSDRFSAERPKGSFSTLEIQRTEQGDSAMYLCASSPSSWGPDTGELFFGEGSRLTVL.

The chain uses TRBV20-1 and TRBJ2-3; D call uncertain. The V and J ends lost 3 bases and 1 base respectively, with 5 bases between them. The length of the CDR3 is 12 residues. CDR1 DFQATT and CDR2 SNEGSKA come from the germline V gene (reference sequence). In DNA form, the CDR3 reads TGCAGTGCTAGCCCCGGCACAGATACGCAGTATTTT. Amino acids: CSASPGTDTQYF.

The rearrangement joins TRBV6-2 or TRBV6-3 to TRBJ2-2; 8 bases align to TRBD1. V lost 10 bases and J lost 5; bases outside the gene matches: 6. CDR3 length equals 13 residues. In germline, CDR1 is MNHEY, CDR2 SVGEGT. Here the CDR3 DNA reads TGTGCCACCGGACAGGGACGAACCGGGGAGCTGTTTTTT. It codes for CATGQGRTGELFF.